A single sample is the source of the 28 T cell receptor beta chains below, sequenced in a study of response to subunit inactivated influenza vaccine. In TCRdb, the RT-PCR reads were re-called with MiXCR into one record per CDR3 protein. The profile shows 650,000 to 700,000 distinct CDR3 sequences, 15% to 19% of them singletons. The specimen comprised PBMCs from blood, sampled roughly 12 days after vaccination. These receptors came from a man between 45 and 60 years old who received an inactivated influenza vaccine.

This clonotype has only a few counts. The chain combines TRBV9 with TRBJ2-5; D gene unclear. V was clipped by 0 bases and J by 6 bases, with 9 bases between them. The germline V gene encodes CDR1 SGDLS and CDR2 YYNGEE. There are 13 residues in the CDR3. The CDR3 DNA reads as TGTGCCAGCAGCGTAGGTGGAATGCAGACCCAGTACTTC. It specifies CASSVGGMQTQYF.

This clonotype has at least ten counts. J is TRBJ2-1 and V is TRBV5-1; D remains ambiguous. The V gene's germline CDR1 is SGHRS and CDR2 YFSETQ. V was clipped by 2 bases and J by 0 bases, with 15 bases between them. This CDR3 region has 17 residues. The CDR3 bases are TGCGCCAGCAGCTTCTTCGCGCGAAGGAGCTCCTACAATGAGCAGTTCTTC. Amino acid sequence: CASSFFARRSSYNEQFF.

This clonotype was detected a few times. The genes are TRBV24-1 and TRBJ2-1; 9 nucleotides agree with TRBD1. Germline CDR1 and CDR2: KGHDR and SFDVKD. Unmatched junction bases numbered 6, after V lost 3 bases and J lost 4 bases. The CDR3 totals 16 residues. As DNA, the CDR3 is TGTGCCACCAGTGATAGCGGGACAGGGACATACAATGAGCAGTTCTTC. This encodes CATSDSGTGTYNEQFF.

This chain uses TRBV5-1 with TRBJ2-7; the D gene is possibly TRBD1 (6 bases). The V end was cut by 4 bases, the J end by 0 bases, with 11 bases between. The CDR3 length is 14 residues. CDR1 and CDR2 (germline): SGHRS, YFSETQ. Written as DNA, the CDR3 is TGCGCCAGCAGCCAACAGGGATACTCCTACGAGCAGTACTTC. Its translation: CASSQQGYSYEQYF.

V gene TRBV3-1 combines with J gene TRBJ1-5, with D unresolved. Germline CDR1 LGHDT, CDR2 YNNKEL (reference sequence). The CDR3 has 13 residues. V was trimmed by 5 bases and J by 4 bases, leaving 9 bases between them. Here the CDR3 reads CASSEGLNQPQHF. The DNA for the CDR3 is TGTGCCAGCAGCGAAGGCTTGAATCAGCCCCAGCATTTT. The complete variable domain, with remaining parts taken from reference TRBV3-1 and TRBJ1-5, reads DTAVSQTPKYLVTQMGNDKSIKCEQNLGHDTMYWYKQDSKKFLKIMFSYNNKELIINETVPNRFSPKSPDKAHLNLHINSLELGDSAVYFCASSEGLNQPQHFGDGTRLSIL.

This clonotype came up a few times. This chain joins TRBV3-1 and TRBJ2-7; no definite D call. Trimming pared 3 bases from V and 4 bases from J, leaving 10 bases between. Germline assignment: CDR1 LGHDT and CDR2 YNNKEL (reference sequence). This CDR3 comprises 13 residues. This chain's CDR3 is CASSQQPAYEQYF. The CDR3 nucleotides read TGTGCCAGCAGCCAGCAGCCCGCATACGAGCAGTACTTC.

The rearrangement uses TRBV18 and TRBJ1-1; unclear D gene. This CDR3 spans 12 amino acids. Germline V CDR1 and CDR2: KGHSH, LQKENI. Trimming shortened V by 3 bases and J by 3 bases, and 5 bases separated the two germline ends. The CDR3 DNA reads TGTGCCAGCTCACCGGCTGACACTGAAGCTTTCTTT. Its translation is CASSPADTEAFF.

The CDR3 reads CASSEYAGRERSYEQYF. In DNA, the CDR3 is TGTGCCAGCAGTGAATATGCCGGCCGAGAACGCTCCTACGAGCAGTACTTC. The chain recombines TRBV25-1 with TRBJ2-7; no definite D call. The CDR3 extends over 17 amino acids. Trimming shortened V by 0 bases and J by 0 bases, and 15 bases separated the two germline ends. Germline V gene lookup returns CDR1 MGHDK and CDR2 SYGVNS.

The chain carries TRBV6-5 and TRBJ2-5, with 8 bases aligning to TRBD1. V shed 5 bases, J shed 9 bases, and the junction held 5 bases outside the gene matches. There are 12 residues in the CDR3. Germline V gives CDR1 MNHEY, CDR2 SVGAGI. The CDR3: CASSNRGFPQYF. In DNA form, the CDR3 reads TGTGCCAGCAGTAACAGGGGGTTCCCCCAGTACTTC.

About this clonotype itself: In this CDR3 the conserved last residue, phenylalanine or tryptophan, is missing, so a read error is likely. The chain couples TRBV6-5 to TRBJ2-7; either TRBD1 or TRBD2 may fit D (5 bases each). In germline, CDR1 is MNHEY, CDR2 SVGAGI. The CDR3 has 14 residues. Between the trimmed V and J ends, which lost 2 bases and 0 bases, there was a span of 8 bases. CDR3 in amino acids: CASSYKGSSYEQYI. The CDR3 DNA is TGTGCCAGCAGTTACAAGGGGAGCTCCTACGAGCAGTACATC.

This clonotype has ten or more counts. This sequence joins TRBV5-1 and TRBJ2-7; possible D gene TRBD1, 5 bases. Germline lookup yields CDR1 SGHRS and CDR2 YFSETQ. This CDR3 has 14 residues. V was cut by 1 base and J by 6 bases, with 14 bases left in between. As DNA, the CDR3 is TGCGCCAGCAGCTTGTCATCCAGGGTGAGCGAGCAGTACTTC. It specifies CASSLSSRVSEQYF.

The J gene is TRBJ1-6, the V gene TRBV5-4; D is unclear. From germline, CDR1 is SGHNT and CDR2 YYREEE (reference sequence). The CDR3 is 15 residues long. The ends were cut back, 4 bases at V and 4 bases at J, with 12 bases in the middle. The CDR3 DNA sequence: TGTGCCAGCAGCCCCGAGGCGGGTTATAATTCACCCCTCCACTTT. This gives the protein CASSPEAGYNSPLHF.

This chain uses TRBV3-1 with TRBJ2-3, with 8 positions matching TRBD2. The ends lost 1 base at V and 6 bases at J; junction bases unmatched: 3. The CDR3 is made up of 14 amino acids. Germline V gene sequence: CDR1 LGHDT, CDR2 YNNKEL (reference sequence). CDR3 sequence: CASSQGAGADTQYF. In nucleotides, the CDR3 is TGTGCCAGCAGCCAAGGAGCGGGAGCGGATACGCAGTATTTT.

This clonotype appeared a few times. The gene calls are TRBV10-3 and TRBJ2-7, with D perhaps matching TRBD1 or TRBD2 (5 bases each). V shed 6 bases and J shed 1 base, with 16 bases lying between them. CDR3 size: 15 residues. The germline gives CDR1 ENHRY, CDR2 SYGVKD. CDR3 coding DNA: TGTGCCATCAGGCTAACAGGTCGGGGATCCTACGAGCAGTACTTC. Translating gives CAIRLTGRGSYEQYF.

V is TRBV20-1 and J is TRBJ1-1; TRBD1 is a possible D gene (5 bases). Per the germline V gene, CDR1 is DFQATT and CDR2 is SNEGSKA (reference sequence). This CDR3 has 14 residues. Between the trimmed V and J ends, which lost 3 bases and 3 bases, there was a span of 14 bases. The CDR3 loop reads CSASPPSGDTEAFF. In DNA, the CDR3 is TGCAGTGCTAGTCCACCGTCGGGGGACACTGAAGCTTTCTTT.

In its sample, this clonotype was seen a few times. V and J are TRBV12-3 or TRBV12-4 and TRBJ1-6, with TRBD1 as a possible D gene (5 bases). The CDR3 loop spans 16 amino acids. Trimming left V 0 bases short and J 7 bases short, with 13 bases between. In DNA form, the CDR3 reads TGTGCCAGCAGTTTAGCGGGGCGGGGGAAGAATTCACCCCTCCACTTT. This translates into CASSLAGRGKNSPLHF.

This clonotype was picked up many times. This chain uses TRBV27 with TRBJ2-3; 7 bases line up with TRBD2. Trimming removed 0 bases from V and 5 bases from J; junction bases left unmatched: 11. The CDR3 spans 17 residues. The germline gives CDR1 MNHEY, CDR2 SMNVEV (reference sequence). CDR3 sequence reads: CASSLSSSGTWGDTQYF. The CDR3 nucleotides are TGTGCCAGCAGTTTATCTTCTAGCGGAACCTGGGGAGATACGCAGTATTTT.

This clonotype has only a few counts. This rearrangement joins TRBV20-1 to TRBJ2-3, with D uncertain. V shed 6 bases and J shed 1 base, with 14 bases lying between them. The germline V gene encodes CDR1 DFQATT and CDR2 SNEGSKA (reference sequence). CDR3 size: 14 residues. CDR3 nucleotide sequence: TGCAGTGCCCTGGCCAGCGAACGCACAGATACGCAGTATTTT. Translation: CSALASERTDTQYF.

This clonotype was detected many times. The V gene is TRBV10-3, the J gene TRBJ2-1, with 10 positions matching TRBD2. CDR1 ENHRY and CDR2 SYGVKD come from the germline V gene. V dropped 7 bases and J dropped 5; count of bases not matched to a gene: 11. This CDR3 contains 16 residues. CDR3 bases: TGTGCCATCAAGGCCGTCAGCGGGAGGGCCGACAATGAGCAGTTCTTC. It encodes CAIKAVSGRADNEQFF.

This clonotype appeared a few times. This chain uses TRBV11-3 with TRBJ2-1; D might be TRBD2 (7 bases). V dropped 5 bases and J dropped 3 bases, with 14 bases sitting between them. The CDR3 is made up of 15 amino acids. Germline lookup yields CDR1 SGHNT and CDR2 YENEEA. The CDR3 loop is CASSVGGVGYNEQFF. DNA for the CDR3: TGTGCCAGCAGCGTAGGGGGGGTAGGCTACAATGAGCAGTTCTTC.

This chain connects TRBV18 to TRBJ2-5; possibly TRBD2 for D (5 bases). Trimming left V 2 bases short and J 5 bases short, with 9 bases between. The CDR3 is made up of 13 amino acids. CDR1 and CDR2 (germline): KGHSH, LQKENI. The CDR3 loop is CASSPAGPETQYF. The CDR3 region has the DNA TGTGCCAGCTCACCAGCGGGTCCGGAGACCCAGTACTTC.

V and J are TRBV6-2 or TRBV6-3 and TRBJ2-7, with D perhaps TRBD2 (6 bases). Germline assignment: CDR1 MNHEY and CDR2 SVGEGT. Trimming removed 6 bases at V and 3 bases at J, with 12 bases between. The CDR3 consists of 13 residues. The CDR3 region has the DNA TGTGCCAGCAGCGCCGGGAGCTACTACGAGCAGTACTTC. This sequence encodes CASSAGSYYEQYF.

The CDR3 DNA reads as TGTGCCAGCAGCTTGGGAACTAGCGGCTCAAGGCGGGATACGCAGTATTTT. It translates to CASSLGTSGSRRDTQYF. The chain has TRBV5-4 and TRBJ2-3, with 8 bases fitting TRBD2. Germline trimming cut 0 bases from V and 6 bases from J; bases unmatched to any gene: 12. The CDR3 is 17 residues long. Looked up from germline, CDR1 is SGHNT and CDR2 is YYREEE (reference sequence). The full variable domain, in which reference TRBV5-4 and TRBJ2-3 provide the parts outside the CDR3, is ETGVTQSPTHLIKTRGQQVTLRCSSQSGHNTVSWYQQALGQGPQFIFQYYREEENGRGNFPPRFSGLQFPNYSSELNVNALELDDSALYLCASSLGTSGSRRDTQYFGPGTRLTVL.

In this sample, this clonotype turned up a few times. CDR3 DNA: TGTGCCAGCAGCAGTACAGGACTCGGACTAGCGGGAGAATACGAGCAGTACTTC. Translated, it gives CASSSTGLGLAGEYEQYF. The chain couples TRBV14 to TRBJ2-7; the match to TRBD2 covers 13 bases. Looked up from germline, CDR1 is SGHDN and CDR2 is FVKESK. The CDR3 loop spans 18 amino acids. With 5 bases clipped from V and 4 bases from J, the junction kept 14 bases outside the gene matches. The whole variable domain, filled in from reference TRBV14 and TRBJ2-7, reads EAGVTQFPSHSVIEKGQTVTLRCDPISGHDNLYWYRRVMGKEIKFLLHFVKESKQDESGMPNNRFLAERTGGTYSTLKVQPAELEDSGVYFCASSSTGLGLAGEYEQYFGPGTRLTVT.

This clonotype has only a few counts. The chain is built from TRBV29-1 and TRBJ2-1; maybe TRBD1 (5 bases). V gave up 3 bases and J gave up 4 bases, with 10 bases separating them. CDR3 length: 13 amino acids. Germline V gives CDR1 SQVTM, CDR2 ANQGSEA. CDR3 bases: TGCAGCGTTGAGGGCAGGGTTTACAATGAGCAGTTCTTC. Its protein product is CSVEGRVYNEQFF.

Comments on this clonotype: The junction shows a germline mismatch at one end, possibly a read error. The chain carries TRBV14 and TRBJ2-3; D remains unclear. The CDR3 runs 14 residues. Germline CDR1 SGHDN, CDR2 FVKESK. The CDR3 sequence: CASSRSISTDTHYF. The CDR3 DNA reads as TGTGCCAGCAGCCGGTCGATCAGCACAGATACGCACTATTTT.

This clonotype was found a few times. The V and J genes are TRBV20-1 and TRBJ2-7; no clear D gene. Trimming stripped 1 base from V and 0 bases from J, with 10 bases between. Germline V gene lookup returns CDR1 DFQATT and CDR2 SNEGSKA (reference sequence). This CDR3 is 14 amino acids long. CDR3 sequence (DNA): TGCAGTGCTAGAGGACCCCTTATCTCCTACGAGCAGTACTTC. Residues: CSARGPLISYEQYF.

This clonotype was recorded a few times. The chain recombines TRBV20-1 with TRBJ2-7; D unresolved. V dropped 3 bases and J dropped 2 bases, with 14 bases sitting between them. This CDR3 is 14 amino acids long. Germline assignment: CDR1 DFQATT and CDR2 SNEGSKA (reference sequence). The CDR3 reads CSASPLERAYEQYF. CDR3 DNA: TGCAGTGCTAGCCCATTGGAGCGAGCCTACGAGCAGTACTTC.